A single sample is the source of the 20 T cell receptor beta chains below, sequenced in a study of Ad26.COV2.S vaccination and SARS-CoV-2 variants. The treatment was: around 19 received Ad26.COV2.S at low or high dose, single or two shots; about 5 received placebo; per-sample allocation not given. Specimens were obtained on day 63 following the first vaccine or placebo injection. This table comes from immunoSEQ multiplex PCR, and its TCRdb copy is limited to in-frame clones, with some not included. The data show a few hundred thousand clones, around 86% seen once. The sample was peripheral blood, taken in a trial of Ad26.COV2.S vaccine versus placebo. The receptor set was obtained from a person aged 18-65 years who received the Ad26.COV2.S COVID-19 vaccine or a placebo.

The chain combines TRBV6-2 or TRBV6-3 with TRBJ2-2; 7 nucleotides align to TRBD2. The CDR3 runs to 16 residues. Germline V gene data show CDR1 as MNHEY and CDR2 as SVGEGT. V was clipped by 2 bases and J by 3 bases; unmatched bases: 6. The CDR3 nucleotides read TGTGCCAGCAGTTACCGGACTAGATCCGACACCGGGGAGCTGTTTTTT. Residues: CASSYRTRSDTGELFF.

As DNA, the CDR3 is TGTGCCAGTAGTATGGTTAGATATAGCAATCAGCCCCAGCATTTT. It yields the protein CASSMVRYSNQPQHF. The chain links TRBV19 to TRBJ1-5, with D unclear. Per the germline V gene, CDR1 is LNHDA and CDR2 is SQIVND (reference sequence). The V end was cut by 3 bases, the J end by 0 bases, with 9 bases between. This CDR3 contains 15 residues.

V gene TRBV28 combines with J gene TRBJ2-7, with D unresolved. Germline-derived CDR1 and CDR2 are MDHEN and SYDVKM. The ends were cut back, 3 bases at V and 0 bases at J, with 9 bases in the middle. This CDR3 comprises 14 residues. In DNA, the CDR3 is TGTGCCAGCAGTTTCCCCAACCTCTCCTACGAGCAGTACTTC. Translation: CASSFPNLSYEQYF.

Only one count was recorded for this clone. The V and J genes are TRBV3-1 (or the pseudogene TRBV3-2) and TRBJ2-7; no firm D call. V lost 0 bases and J lost 5, with 2 bases in between. The CDR3 extends over 11 amino acids. From germline, CDR1 is LGHDT and CDR2 YNNKEL (reference sequence). The CDR3 DNA reads TGTGCCAGCAGCCAAGACCACGAGCAGTACTTC. It yields the protein CASSQDHEQYF.

V is TRBV9 and J is TRBJ1-4; D remains unclear. Trimming left V 4 bases short and J 0 bases short, with 13 bases between. The germline V gene encodes CDR1 SGDLS and CDR2 YYNGEE. The CDR3 spans 16 residues. CDR3 residues: CASSTSSLATNEKLFF. The CDR3 DNA sequence: TGTGCCAGCAGCACCAGCAGTCTTGCAACTAATGAAAAACTGTTTTTT.

This chain joins TRBV30 and TRBJ1-1, with 8 bases fitting TRBD1. The trim removed 2 bases at V and 1 base at J, leaving 3 bases unmatched. CDR3 length: 14 residues. Germline CDR1 is GTSNPN and CDR2 is SVGIG (reference sequence). The chain's CDR3 is CAWSPDRGNTEAFF. The CDR3 coding sequence is TGTGCCTGGAGTCCCGACAGGGGGAACACTGAAGCTTTCTTT.

This rearrangement joins TRBV5-1 to TRBJ1-2; 9 positions agree with TRBD1. Trimming cost V 4 bases and J 2 bases; bases outside gene matches: 6. Germline CDR1 SGHRS, CDR2 YFSETQ. The CDR3 consists of 15 residues. This chain's CDR3 is CASSLTGTGNYGYTF. CDR3 coding DNA: TGCGCCAGCAGCCTAACCGGGACAGGGAACTATGGCTACACCTTC. Full variable domain (rest looked up from reference TRBV5-1 and TRBJ1-2): KAGVTQTPRYLIKTRGQQVTLSCSPISGHRSVSWYQQTPGQGLQFLFEYFSETQRNKGNFPGRFSGRQFSNSRSEMNVSTLELGDSALYLCASSLTGTGNYGYTFGSGTRLTVV.

The V gene is TRBV6-5, the J gene TRBJ2-2, with 7 bases identical to TRBD1. J lost 7 bases, V lost 0 bases, and 5 bases had no gene match. The germline V gene encodes CDR1 MNHEY and CDR2 SVGAGI. The CDR3 loop spans 15 amino acids. As DNA, the CDR3 is TGTGCCAGCAGTTACTCGTCAGGGGGTATCGGGGAGCTGTTTTTT. Its protein is CASSYSSGGIGELFF.

The CDR3 coding sequence is TGCGCCAGCAGCCAGGGGACAGGGATGAACGAGCAGTACTTC. It encodes CASSQGTGMNEQYF. The genes are TRBV5-1 and TRBJ2-7, with 9 bases matching TRBD1. CDR1 and CDR2 from the germline V gene are SGHRS and YFSETQ. CDR3 size: 14 residues. With V trimmed by 4 bases and J by 5 bases, 7 bases remained unmatched.

The V gene is TRBV25-1, the J gene TRBJ1-6; no firm D call. The CDR3 has 15 amino acids. The V gene's germline CDR1 is MGHDK and CDR2 SYGVNS. V dropped 3 bases and J dropped 10 bases, with 16 bases sitting between them. The CDR3 is CASSDTLVGGSPLHF. The CDR3 bases are TGTGCCAGCAGTGACACATTAGTTGGAGGCTCACCCCTCCACTTT.

The chain links TRBV19 to TRBJ1-1, with a weak D call TRBD1 (5 bases). The CDR3 extends over 12 amino acids. The V and J ends lost 4 bases and 7 bases respectively, with 10 bases between them. The V gene's germline CDR1 is LNHDA and CDR2 SQIVND (reference sequence). This chain's CDR3 is CASSNRDVEAFF. Here the CDR3 DNA reads TGTGCCAGTAGTAACCGGGACGTTGAAGCTTTCTTT.

The chain couples TRBV6-5 to TRBJ1-1, with D tentatively TRBD1 (5 bases). CDR1 MNHEY and CDR2 SVGAGI come from the germline V gene. V was cut by 6 bases and J by 4 bases, with 15 bases left in between. The CDR3 extends over 14 amino acids. The CDR3 reads CASSRGGIVTEAFF. For the CDR3, the DNA is TGTGCCAGCAGCCGGGGGGGGATTGTCACTGAAGCTTTCTTT.

The chain employs TRBV7-8 and TRBJ2-5; D is possibly TRBD2 (7 bases). The CDR3 runs 13 residues. The germline V gene has CDR1 SGHVS and CDR2 FQNEAQ. V was shortened by 4 bases and J by 5 bases, with 11 bases between the two germline ends. As DNA, the CDR3 is TGTGCCAGCAGCTCGGGGGGCCAGGAGACCCAGTACTTC. Its translation is CASSSGGQETQYF.

CDR3 in DNA: TGCAGCCGGCGGCGGCGGCGCTCCTACGAGCAGTACTTC. Residues: CSRRRRRSYEQYF. The chain joins TRBV29-1 to TRBJ2-7, with D unclear. V dropped 8 bases and J dropped 0 bases, with 14 bases sitting between them. The CDR3 has 13 amino acids. Germline loops: CDR1 SQVTM, CDR2 ANQGSEA.

This chain joins TRBV30 and TRBJ1-2; D gene unclear. V shed 3 bases and J shed 4 bases, with 6 bases lying between them. Germline lookup yields CDR1 GTSNPN and CDR2 SVGIG (reference sequence). The CDR3 has 11 residues. CDR3 in DNA: TGTGCCTGGAGGTGGACCTATGGCTACACCTTC. Its protein product is CAWRWTYGYTF.

A remark on this clone: Other DNA sequences from this sample encode an identical CDR3 as well. This sequence joins TRBV5-1 and TRBJ2-7, with TRBD1 matching 10 bases. The CDR3 spans 14 residues. The germline gives CDR1 SGHRS, CDR2 YFSETQ. The J segment lost 2 bases and the V segment lost 3 bases, leaving 2 bases of the junction unmatched. The CDR3 nucleotides read TGCGCCAGCAGCTCAGGACAGGGGGCCTACGAGCAGTACTTC. This encodes CASSSGQGAYEQYF.

V usage is TRBV27 and J usage is TRBJ1-5; D uncertain. Per germline, CDR1 MNHEY and CDR2 SMNVEV (reference sequence). The CDR3 consists of 15 residues. The ends were cut back, 4 bases at V and 0 bases at J, with 10 bases in the middle. In DNA, the CDR3 is TGTGCCAGCAGTTCAAAGGAGTATAGCAATCAGCCCCAGCATTTT. This sequence encodes CASSSKEYSNQPQHF.

This sequence joins TRBV7-9 and TRBJ1-3; D is possibly TRBD1 (6 bases). Germline V CDR1 and CDR2: SEHNR, FQNEAQ (reference sequence). The V gene lost 4 bases and the J gene lost 3 bases, with 13 bases spanning the gap. The CDR3 has 15 amino acids. Written as DNA, the CDR3 is TGTGCCAGCAGCTCGAGGGACATTTTTGGAAACACCATATATTTT. This encodes CASSSRDIFGNTIYF.

The table lists this clone with a count of one. The chain is built from TRBV5-1 and TRBJ2-3; D possibly matches TRBD1 or TRBD2 (5 bases each). This CDR3 comprises 18 residues. The V gene's germline CDR1 is SGHRS and CDR2 YFSETQ. V dropped 5 bases and J dropped 3 bases, with 25 bases sitting between them. This CDR3 is CASRDTAGTSLTTDTQYF. The CDR3, as DNA: TGCGCCAGCAGGGATACGGCCGGGACCAGTCTAACGACAGATACGCAGTATTTT.

The rearrangement joins TRBV4-1 to TRBJ1-2; 7 bases line up with TRBD1. Germline V CDR1 and CDR2: MGHRA, YSYEKL. The CDR3 runs 16 residues. V trimming: 0 bases; J trimming: 4 bases; junction bases outside the gene matches: 8. The CDR3 DNA sequence: TGCGCCAGCAGCCAAGAGGAGGGGGCGAATTCCTATGGCTACACCTTC. This translates into CASSQEEGANSYGYTF.